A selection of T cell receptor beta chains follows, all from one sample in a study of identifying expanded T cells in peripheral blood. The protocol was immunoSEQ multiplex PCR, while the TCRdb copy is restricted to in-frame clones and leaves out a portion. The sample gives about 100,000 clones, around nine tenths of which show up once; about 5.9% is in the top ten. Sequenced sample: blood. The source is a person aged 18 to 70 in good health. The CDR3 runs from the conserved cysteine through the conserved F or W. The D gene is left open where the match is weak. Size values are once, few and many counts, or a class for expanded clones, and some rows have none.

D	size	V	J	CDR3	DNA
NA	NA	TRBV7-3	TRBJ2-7	CASSLMEGREQYF	TGTGCCAGCAGCTTAATGGAGGGGCGCGAGCAGTACTTC
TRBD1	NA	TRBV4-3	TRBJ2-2	CASSQGTGNTGELFF	TGCGCCAGCAGCCAAGGGACAGGAAACACCGGGGAGCTGTTTTTT
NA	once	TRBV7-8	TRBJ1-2	CASSLEGGYGYTF	TGTGCTAGCAGCTTAGAAGGAGGGTATGGCTACACCTTC
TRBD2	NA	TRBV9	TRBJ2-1	CASSRSGGTYNEQFF	TGTGCCAGCAGTCGAAGCGGGGGTACCTACAATGAGCAGTTCTTC
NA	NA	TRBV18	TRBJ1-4	CASSPVGAGEKLFF	TGTGCCAGCTCCCCCGTCGGCGCGGGGGAAAAACTGTTTTTT
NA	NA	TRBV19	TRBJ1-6	CASSRRTDNSPLHF	TGTGCCAGTAGCCGTAGGACGGACAATTCACCCCTCCACTTT
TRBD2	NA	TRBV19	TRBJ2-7	CASSPGTSAYEQYF	TGTGCCAGTAGTCCCGGGACTAGCGCCTACGAGCAGTACTTC
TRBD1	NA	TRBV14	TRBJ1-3	CASSHRPGDRGRKAGNTIYF	TGTGCCAGCAGCCACCGCCCAGGGGACAGGGGGCGTAAGGCTGGAAACACCATATATTTT
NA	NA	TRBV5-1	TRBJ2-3	CASFTRTDTQYF	TGCGCCAGTTTTACGCGCACAGATACGCAGTATTTT
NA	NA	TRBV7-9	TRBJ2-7	CASSDGHGYEQYF	TGTGCCAGCAGCGACGGTCATGGCTACGAGCAGTACTTC
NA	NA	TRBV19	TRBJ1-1	CASSILGTGFEAFF	TGTGCCAGTAGTATATTAGGAACAGGGTTTGAAGCTTTCTTT
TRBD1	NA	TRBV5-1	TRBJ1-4	CASGTGSNEKLFF	TGCGCCAGCGGGACAGGGAGTAATGAAAAACTGTTTTTT
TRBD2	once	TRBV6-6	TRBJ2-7	CASTGTSGYEQYF	TGTGCCAGTACCGGGACTAGCGGCTACGAGCAGTACTTC
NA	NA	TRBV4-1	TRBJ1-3	CASSQDRDGNTIYF	TGCGCCAGCAGCCAAGATCGGGACGGAAACACCATATATTTT
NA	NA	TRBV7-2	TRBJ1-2	CASSYKGTDPSGYTF	TGTGCCAGCAGCTATAAAGGGACGGATCCATCTGGCTACACCTTC
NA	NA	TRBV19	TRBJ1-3	CASSTSIQSSGNTIYF	TGTGCCAGTAGTACCTCAATACAGAGCTCTGGAAACACCATATATTTT
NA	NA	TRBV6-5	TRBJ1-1	CASSYSYTGGTEAFF	TGTGCCAGCAGTTACTCGTATACGGGGGGGACTGAAGCTTTCTTT
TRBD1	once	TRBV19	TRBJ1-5	CASMDRGNQPQHF	TGTGCCAGTATGGACAGGGGCAATCAGCCCCAGCATTTT
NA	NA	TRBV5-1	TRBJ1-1	CASSSGDGSALMNTEAFF	TGCGCCAGCAGCTCAGGGGACGGTAGTGCGCTCATGAACACTGAAGCTTTCTTT
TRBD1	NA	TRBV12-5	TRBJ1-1	CASAVTAGGRNTEAFF	TGTGCTAGTGCTGTGACGGCAGGGGGTAGGAACACTGAAGCTTTCTTT
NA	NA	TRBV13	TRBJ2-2	CASSLTGSNTGELFF	TGTGCCAGCAGCTTAACTGGATCGAACACCGGGGAGCTGTTTTTT
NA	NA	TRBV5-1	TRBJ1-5	CASSLSGGAQPQHF	TGCGCCAGCAGCTTGTCGGGCGGCGCTCAGCCCCAGCATTTT
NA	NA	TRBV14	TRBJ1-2	CASSQDLNRDYGYTF	TGTGCCAGCAGCCAAGATCTTAACAGGGACTATGGCTACACCTTC
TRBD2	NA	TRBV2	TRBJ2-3	CASGATSGSSDTQYF	TGTGCCAGCGGGGCGACTAGCGGGAGCTCAGATACGCAGTATTTT
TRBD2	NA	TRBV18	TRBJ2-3	CASSTSGIGTDTQYF	TGTGCCAGCTCAACTAGCGGGATTGGCACAGATACGCAGTATTTT
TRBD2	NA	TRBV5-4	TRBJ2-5	CASSLWLAGASETQYF	TGTGCCAGCAGCTTGTGGCTAGCGGGGGCTTCGGAGACCCAGTACTTC
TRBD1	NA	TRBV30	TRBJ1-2	CAWEDRAYGYTF	TGTGCCTGGGAGGACAGGGCCTATGGCTACACCTTC
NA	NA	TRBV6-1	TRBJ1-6	CASSEDQGDNSPLHF	TGTGCCAGCAGTGAAGATCAGGGAGATAATTCACCCCTCCACTTT
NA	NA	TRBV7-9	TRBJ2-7	CASSLPPGREYF	TGTGCCAGCAGCCTACCGCCGGGGAGAGAGTACTTC
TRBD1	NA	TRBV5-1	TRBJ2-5	CASRRSPGTEETQYF	TGCGCCAGCAGACGGTCCCCCGGGACAGAAGAGACCCAGTACTTC
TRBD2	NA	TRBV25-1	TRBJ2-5	CASSEFGGREETQYF	TGTGCCAGCAGTGAATTTGGGGGGAGGGAGGAGACCCAGTACTTC
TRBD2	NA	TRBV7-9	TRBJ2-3	CASSYTSGGPSGADTQYF	TGTGCCAGCAGCTATACTAGCGGGGGGCCTAGCGGCGCAGATACGCAGTATTTT